This T cell receptor beta chain was documented in a study of T cells in Graves' hyperthyroidism and ophthalmopathy. Background on the study: The blood sample was taken at first diagnosis, before treatment began. Findings and limits, study-wide: Model-based prediction identified ophthalmopathy a median about 6 months prior to its onset.

Trimming removed 7 bases from V and 1 base from J; junction bases left unmatched: 8. The CDR3 sequence is 15 residues long. CDR1 and CDR2 from the germline V gene are MDHEN and SYDVKM. This clonotype was found a few times. Its target is unknown. Regions amplified from RNA transcripts were the TCR beta CDR3 regions. The HTBI primer set drove a first-round RT-PCR of the TCR CDR3. TCRdb ran MiXCR on the multiplex PCR reads and lists one entry per CDR3 protein. This sample has hundreds of thousands of distinct CDR3 sequences; 15% to 20% occur once, and the top ten carry 3.8%. Uncontrolled infection, other autoimmune disease, pregnancy and lactation each barred patients from inclusion. Extraction of PBMCs used 8 to 10 ml of fresh peripheral blood.

Sequencing was done on a sample of blood. The chain employs TRBV28 and TRBJ2-3, with TRBD2 matching over 7 bases. This TCR derives from a woman aged 25 to 39 with Graves' hyperthyroidism. CDR3 sequence (DNA): TGTGCCAGCAAAATGGCGGGAGTGGGCACAGATACGCAGTATTTT. Amino acid sequence: CASKMAGVGTDTQYF.